This note documents a single T cell receptor beta chain sequence. This CDR3 is built from 15 residues. CDR1 and CDR2 (germline): LNHDA, SQIVND (reference sequence). Trimming pared 5 bases from V and 0 bases from J, leaving 11 bases between. Profiled with immunoSEQ multiplex PCR; TCRdb holds only in-frame clones, not every one. The repertoire holds about 11,000 clones, with about 76% as singletons. The entry originates in a study of T cell clones after liver transplantation. The sequencing here drew on CD4+ T cells from blood, taken about 31 months after liver transplant. The gene calls are TRBV19 and TRBJ1-5, with no clear D. The sequence was obtained from a human patient who received a liver transplant. Some T cells could come from the graft donor. In DNA, the CDR3 is TGTGCCAGTAGTGCGGGAGATCTTAGCAATCAGCCCCAGCATTTT. It encodes CASSAGDLSNQPQHF.